This TCR beta chain was profiled in a study of CD8 T cells in ankylosing spondylitis. The study, taken as a whole, reports: Certain motif variants had earlier been reported in reactive arthritis synovial fluid and blood. Researchers report that disease-linked clones proved CD8+ and relatively rare in peripheral blood.

With molecular barcodes, quantitative 5'-RACE was used to make the TCR beta libraries. TCRdb reanalysed the 5' RACE reads using MiXCR and keeps one entry per CDR3 protein. The repertoire includes 200,000 to 250,000 distinct CDR3 sequences, roughly 32% of them detected once, and around 4% sits in the top ten. The V gene lost 0 bases and the J gene lost 0 bases, with 7 bases spanning the gap. The CDR3 length is 14 residues. Germline CDR1 reads SGDLS; CDR2 reads YYNGEE. As for this clonotype: Its antigen is unidentified.

The genes are TRBV9 and TRBJ2-7; D is uncertain. Sequenced sample: blood, either unsorted or a sorted T cell fraction (not recorded which). This clonotype originated in a male donor with ankylosing spondylitis or in good health (not recorded which). The DNA for the CDR3 is TGTGCCAGCAGCGTAGCGTACGCCTCCTACGAGCAGTACTTC. This codes for CASSVAYASYEQYF.